The subject of this entry is one T cell receptor beta chain. Authors' data handling: Researchers report that nucleated cell counts were estimated from reference gene primer amplification. The assay was immunoSEQ multiplex PCR, and TCRdb's table has in-frame clones only and misses some. The D gene and trimming were derived from the DNA, and the V and J assignments and clone size from that table. The repertoire holds around 99,000 clones, around nine tenths seen once, with around 1.3% in the top ten. V was cut by 6 bases and J by 4 bases, with 15 bases left in between. Per the germline V gene, CDR1 is MDHEN and CDR2 is SYDVKM. The CDR3 is 14 residues long. This sample was included in a study of blood T cell repertoires in COVID-19. About the research overall: In each case, the material was cDNA or gDNA derived from T cells, B-cell-depleted T cells, or PBMCs.

The chain employs TRBV28 and TRBJ2-5; tentatively, D is TRBD1 (5 bases). The sequence was collected from a woman younger than 45 with acute or convalescent COVID-19. Input material: peripheral blood. CDR3 region: CASSPPGYSETQYF. The CDR3 DNA reads as TGTGCCAGCAGCCCCCCAGGGTATTCAGAGACCCAGTACTTC.